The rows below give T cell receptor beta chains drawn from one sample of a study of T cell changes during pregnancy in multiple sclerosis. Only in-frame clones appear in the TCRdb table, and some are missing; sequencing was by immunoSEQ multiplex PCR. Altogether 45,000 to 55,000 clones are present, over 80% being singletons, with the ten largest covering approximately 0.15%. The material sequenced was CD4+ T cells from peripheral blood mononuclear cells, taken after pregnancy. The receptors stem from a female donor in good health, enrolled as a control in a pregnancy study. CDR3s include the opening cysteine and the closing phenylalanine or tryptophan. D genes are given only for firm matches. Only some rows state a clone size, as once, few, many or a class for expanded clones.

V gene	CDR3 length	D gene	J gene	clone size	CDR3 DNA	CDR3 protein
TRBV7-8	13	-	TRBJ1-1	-	TGTGCCAGCAGCCGGACAGTCGACACTGAAGCTTTCTTT	CASSRTVDTEAFF
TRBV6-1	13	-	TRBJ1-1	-	TGTGCCAGCAGTTTGGAGCGGAACACTGAAGCTTTCTTT	CASSLERNTEAFF
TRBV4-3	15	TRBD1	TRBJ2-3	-	TGCGCCAGCAGCCCCTTGACAGGGTCCACAGATACGCAGTATTTT	CASSPLTGSTDTQYF
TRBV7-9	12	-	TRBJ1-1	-	TGTGCCAGCGCACGGGGGGACACTGAAGCTTTCTTT	CASARGDTEAFF
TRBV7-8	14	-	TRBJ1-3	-	TGTGCCAGCAGCCTTACATCGTTAGGAAACACCATATATTTT	CASSLTSLGNTIYF
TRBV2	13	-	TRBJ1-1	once	TGTGCCGGTCACAGGGCTCCGGGAACTGAAGCTTTCTTT	CAGHRAPGTEAFF
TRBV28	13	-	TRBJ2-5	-	TGTGCCAGCAGTTTAGTTAGCTTAGAGACCCAGTACTTC	CASSLVSLETQYF
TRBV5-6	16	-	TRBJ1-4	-	TGTGCCAGCAGCTTGGGTCAGGGTCTCTCTAATGAAAAACTGTTTTTT	CASSLGQGLSNEKLFF
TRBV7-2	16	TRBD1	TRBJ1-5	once	TGTGCCAGCAGCCCCGCCCCGGGACAGCCCAATCAGCCCCAGCATTTT	CASSPAPGQPNQPQHF
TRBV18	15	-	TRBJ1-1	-	TGTGCCAGCTCACCCCCTCAGGGCTTGAACACTGAAGCTTTCTTT	CASSPPQGLNTEAFF
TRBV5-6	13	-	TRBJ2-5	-	TGTGCCAGCAGCTTGCTCCCTCAAGAGACCCAGTACTTC	CASSLLPQETQYF
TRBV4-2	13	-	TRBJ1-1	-	TGTGCCAGCAGCCGGGGGGGGGACACTGAAGCTTTCTTT	CASSRGGDTEAFF
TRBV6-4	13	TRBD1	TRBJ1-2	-	TGTGCCAGCAGGACAGGGGCGGACTATGGCTACACCTTC	CASRTGADYGYTF
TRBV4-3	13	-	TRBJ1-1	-	TGCGCCAGCAGCAGGGACTCTTACACTGAAGCTTTCTTT	CASSRDSYTEAFF
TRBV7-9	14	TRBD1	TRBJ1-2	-	TGTGCCAGCAGCCCCCGACAGGGTCTTAGTGGCTACACCTTC	CASSPRQGLSGYTF
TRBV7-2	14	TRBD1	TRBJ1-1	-	TGTGCCAGCAGCTTCCAGGGGGCCTGGACTGAAGCTTTCTTT	CASSFQGAWTEAFF
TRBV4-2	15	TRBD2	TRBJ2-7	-	TGTGCCAGCAGCCCGACTAGCGGGGGGGGCTACGAGCAGTACTTC	CASSPTSGGGYEQYF
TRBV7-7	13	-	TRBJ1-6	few	TGTGCTAGCAGCGCCGGAGGGACCTCGGCCCTCCACTTT	CASSAGGTSALHF
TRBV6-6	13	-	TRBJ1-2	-	TGTGCCAGCAGCCCCAGTCTCAACTATGGCTACACCTTC	CASSPSLNYGYTF
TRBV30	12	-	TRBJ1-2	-	TGTGCCTGGAATAAGGGGATCTATGGCTACACCTTC	CAWNKGIYGYTF
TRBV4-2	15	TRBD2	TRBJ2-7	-	TGTGCCAGCAGCCAAGGTGGGCAGGGAGGGTACGAGCAGTACTTC	CASSQGGQGGYEQYF
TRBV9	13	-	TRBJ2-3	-	TGTGCCAGCAGCGTTTATTTGGAGGATACGCAGTATTTT	CASSVYLEDTQYF
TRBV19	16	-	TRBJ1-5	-	TGTGCCAGTTCCCCCGGGCGGAGGGACGGCAATCAGCCCCAGCATTTT	CASSPGRRDGNQPQHF
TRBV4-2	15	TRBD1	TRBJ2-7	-	TGTGCCAGCAGCCAACGGGACAGGGACTCCTACGAGCAGTACTTC	CASSQRDRDSYEQYF
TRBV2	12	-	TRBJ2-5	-	TGTGCCAGCCGACAGGGAGGAGAGACCCAGTACTTC	CASRQGGETQYF
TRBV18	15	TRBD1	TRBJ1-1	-	TGTGCCAGCTCACTAAACCCGGGACAGGGCGGTGAAGCTTTCTTT	CASSLNPGQGGEAFF
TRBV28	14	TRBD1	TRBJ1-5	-	TGTGCCAGCAGTTCGTTACAGGGGAGACAGCCCCAGCATTTT	CASSSLQGRQPQHF
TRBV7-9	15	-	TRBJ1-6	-	TGTGCCAGCAGCCCAAACTCACCCTATAATTCACCCCTCCACTTT	CASSPNSPYNSPLHF
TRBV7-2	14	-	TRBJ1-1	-	TGTGCCAGCAGCTTACCGGGGGGCGCTGGTGAAGCTTTCTTT	CASSLPGGAGEAFF
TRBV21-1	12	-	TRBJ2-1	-	TGTGCCAGCCGCGACAGGGGCGATGAGCAGTTCTTC	CASRDRGDEQFF
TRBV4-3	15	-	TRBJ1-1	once	TGCGCCAGCAGCCGAGCATTCCTTTCGGGAACTGAAGCTTTCTTT	CASSRAFLSGTEAFF
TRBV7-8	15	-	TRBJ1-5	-	TGTGCCAGCAGCTTCAACGAGAATAGCAATCAGCCCCAGCATTTT	CASSFNENSNQPQHF
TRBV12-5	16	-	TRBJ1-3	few	TGTGCTAGTGGTTCCACCACTGGGAGCTCTGGAAACACCATATATTTT	CASGSTTGSSGNTIYF
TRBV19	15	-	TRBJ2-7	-	TGTGCCAGTAGTGCAGGACAGCCAAACTCCTACGAGCAGTACTTC	CASSAGQPNSYEQYF
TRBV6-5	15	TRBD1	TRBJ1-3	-	TGTGCCAGCAGTCCGGACAGGGGGCCCGGAAACACCATATATTTT	CASSPDRGPGNTIYF
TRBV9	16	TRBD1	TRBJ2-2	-	TGTGCCAGCAGCGTAAGTGGACAGGGGGCTCGCGGGGAGCTGTTTTTT	CASSVSGQGARGELFF
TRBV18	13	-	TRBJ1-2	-	TGTGCCAGCTCACCCGGACAGAACTATGGCTACACCTTC	CASSPGQNYGYTF
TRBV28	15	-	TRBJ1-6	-	TGTGCCAGCAGTTTGGAGGCGGTACTAAGTTCACCCCTCCACTTT	CASSLEAVLSSPLHF
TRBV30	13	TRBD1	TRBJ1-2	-	TGTGCCTGGAGTCCGACAGGGTCCCATGGCTACACCTTC	CAWSPTGSHGYTF
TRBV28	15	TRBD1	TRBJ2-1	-	TGTGCCAGCAGTTTCGGGGACAGGGGGCGCAATGAGCAGTTCTTC	CASSFGDRGRNEQFF
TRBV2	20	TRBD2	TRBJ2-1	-	TGTGCCAGCAGTGAGAGGGCTAGCGGGGGGGTATTTCGGGGATACAATGAGCAGTTCTTC	CASSERASGGVFRGYNEQFF
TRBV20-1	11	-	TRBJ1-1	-	TGCAGTGCTAGTAGACAGCTTGAAGCTTTCTTT	CSASRQLEAFF
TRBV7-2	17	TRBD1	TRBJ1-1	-	TGTGCCAGCAGCTTAATGACAGGGGGCTACTTGAACACTGAAGCTTTCTTT	CASSLMTGGYLNTEAFF
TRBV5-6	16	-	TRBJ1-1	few	TGTGCCAGCAGCCCCGGTGAGGGTAGGTCGGGGACTGAAGCTTTCTTT	CASSPGEGRSGTEAFF
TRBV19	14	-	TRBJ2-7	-	TGTGCCAGTAGTATTGGGAGCGCAAGATACGAGCAGTACTTC	CASSIGSARYEQYF
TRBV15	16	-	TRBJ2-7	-	TGTGCCACCAGCAGCGCGGGCTCTCGTGTATCCTACGAGCAGTACTTC	CATSSAGSRVSYEQYF
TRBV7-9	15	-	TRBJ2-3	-	TGTGCCAGCAGCTTAGACGGCGGGAGCACAGATACGCAGTATTTT	CASSLDGGSTDTQYF
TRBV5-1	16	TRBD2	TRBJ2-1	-	TGCGCCAGCAGCCCAGGAGCGGGGGGATCCTACAATGAGCAGTTCTTC	CASSPGAGGSYNEQFF
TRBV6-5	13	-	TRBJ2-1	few	TGTGCCAGCCAGGCGGCAGGGTCCAATGAGCAGTTCTTC	CASQAAGSNEQFF
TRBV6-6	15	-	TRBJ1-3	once	TGTGCCAGCAGTTACGTGCAGGGGACTGGAAACACCATATATTTT	CASSYVQGTGNTIYF
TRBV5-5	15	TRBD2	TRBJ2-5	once	TGTGCCAGCAGCGTTAGCGGGGGGTCCCAAGAGACCCAGTACTTC	CASSVSGGSQETQYF
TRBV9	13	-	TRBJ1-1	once	TGTGCCAGCAGCGTGCGAGATAACACTGAAGCTTTCTTT	CASSVRDNTEAFF
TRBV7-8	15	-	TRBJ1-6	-	TGTGCCAGCAGCCCCCGAACAGATCATAATTCACCCCTCCACTTT	CASSPRTDHNSPLHF
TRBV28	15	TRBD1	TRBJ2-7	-	TGTGCCAGCAGTTTACTTGGGACAGGGGGCGGCGAGCAGTACTTC	CASSLLGTGGGEQYF